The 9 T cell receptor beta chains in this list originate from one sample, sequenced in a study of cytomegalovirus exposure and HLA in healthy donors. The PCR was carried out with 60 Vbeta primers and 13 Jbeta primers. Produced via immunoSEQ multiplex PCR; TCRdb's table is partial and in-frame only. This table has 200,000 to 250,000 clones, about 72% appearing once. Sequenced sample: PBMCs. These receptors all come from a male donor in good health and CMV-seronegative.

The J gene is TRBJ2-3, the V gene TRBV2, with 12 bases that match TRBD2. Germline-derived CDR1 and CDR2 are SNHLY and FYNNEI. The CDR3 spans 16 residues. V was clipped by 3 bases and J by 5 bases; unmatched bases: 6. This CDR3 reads CASSDRTSGTGDTQYF. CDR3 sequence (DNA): TGTGCCAGCAGTGATAGGACTAGCGGGACTGGAGATACGCAGTATTTT.

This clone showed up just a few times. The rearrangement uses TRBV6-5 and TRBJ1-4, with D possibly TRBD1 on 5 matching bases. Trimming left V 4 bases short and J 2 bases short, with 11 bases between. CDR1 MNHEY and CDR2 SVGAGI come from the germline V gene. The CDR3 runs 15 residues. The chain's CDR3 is CASSSAQGTNEKLFF. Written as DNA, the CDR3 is TGTGCCAGCAGTTCCGCCCAGGGTACTAATGAAAAACTGTTTTTT.

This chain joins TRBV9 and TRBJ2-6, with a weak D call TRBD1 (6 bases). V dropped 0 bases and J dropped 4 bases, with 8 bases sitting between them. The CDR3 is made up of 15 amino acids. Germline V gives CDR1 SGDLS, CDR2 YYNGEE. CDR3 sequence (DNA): TGTGCCAGCAGCGTAGAAGGGGGAGGGGCCAACGTCCTGACTTTC. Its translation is CASSVEGGGANVLTF.

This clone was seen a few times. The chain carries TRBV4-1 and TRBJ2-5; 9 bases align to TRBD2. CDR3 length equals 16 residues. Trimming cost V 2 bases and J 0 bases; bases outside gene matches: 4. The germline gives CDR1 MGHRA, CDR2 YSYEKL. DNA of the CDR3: TGCGCCAGCAGCCAATCCCGACTAGCGGACCAAGAGACCCAGTACTTC. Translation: CASSQSRLADQETQYF.

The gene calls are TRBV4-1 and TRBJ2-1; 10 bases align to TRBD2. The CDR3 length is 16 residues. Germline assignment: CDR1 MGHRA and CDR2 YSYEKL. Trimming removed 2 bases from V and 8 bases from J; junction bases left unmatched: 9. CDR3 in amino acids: CASSQTLAGVGDEQFF. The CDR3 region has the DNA TGCGCCAGCAGCCAAACTCTAGCGGGAGTTGGCGATGAGCAGTTCTTC.

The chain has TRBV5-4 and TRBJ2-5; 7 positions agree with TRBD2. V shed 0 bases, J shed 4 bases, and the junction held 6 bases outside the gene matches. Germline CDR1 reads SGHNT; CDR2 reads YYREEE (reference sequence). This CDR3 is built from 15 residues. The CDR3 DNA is TGTGCCAGCAGCTTGGTGGATAGACTAGCAGAGACCCAGTACTTC. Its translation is CASSLVDRLAETQYF. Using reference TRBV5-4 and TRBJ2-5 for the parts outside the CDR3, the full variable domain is ETGVTQSPTHLIKTRGQQVTLRCSSQSGHNTVSWYQQALGQGPQFIFQYYREEENGRGNFPPRFSGLQFPNYSSELNVNALELDDSALYLCASSLVDRLAETQYFGPGTRLLVL.

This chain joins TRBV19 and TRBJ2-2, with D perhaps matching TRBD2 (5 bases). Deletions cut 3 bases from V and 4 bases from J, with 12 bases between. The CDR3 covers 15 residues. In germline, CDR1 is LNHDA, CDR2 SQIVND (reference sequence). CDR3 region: CASSISGSGTGELFF. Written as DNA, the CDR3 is TGTGCCAGTAGTATTTCGGGGTCGGGCACCGGGGAGCTGTTTTTT.

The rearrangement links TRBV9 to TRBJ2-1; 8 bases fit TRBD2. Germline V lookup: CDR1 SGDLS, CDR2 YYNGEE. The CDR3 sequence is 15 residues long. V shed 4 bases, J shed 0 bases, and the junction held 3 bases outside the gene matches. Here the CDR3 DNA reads TGTGCCAGCAGCTTCAGCGGGAGCTCCTACAATGAGCAGTTCTTC. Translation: CASSFSGSSYNEQFF.

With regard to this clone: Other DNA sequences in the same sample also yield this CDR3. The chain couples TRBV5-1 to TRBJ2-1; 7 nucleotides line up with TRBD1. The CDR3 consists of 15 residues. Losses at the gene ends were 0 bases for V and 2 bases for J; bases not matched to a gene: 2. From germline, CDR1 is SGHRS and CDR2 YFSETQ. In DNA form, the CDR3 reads TGCGCCAGCAGCTTGGCGACAGGGACCTACAATGAGCAGTTCTTC. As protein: CASSLATGTYNEQFF.